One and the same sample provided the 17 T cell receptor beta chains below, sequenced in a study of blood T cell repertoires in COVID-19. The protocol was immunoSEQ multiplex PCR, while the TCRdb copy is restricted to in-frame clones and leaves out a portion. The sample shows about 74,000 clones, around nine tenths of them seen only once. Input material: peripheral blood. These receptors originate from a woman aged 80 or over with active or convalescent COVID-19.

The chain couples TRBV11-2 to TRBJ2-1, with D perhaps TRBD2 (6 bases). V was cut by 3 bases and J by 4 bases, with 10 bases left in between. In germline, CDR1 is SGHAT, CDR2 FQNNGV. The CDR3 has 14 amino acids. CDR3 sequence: CASSLTGVYNEQFF. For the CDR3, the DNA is TGTGCCAGCAGCTTGACGGGGGTGTACAATGAGCAGTTCTTC.

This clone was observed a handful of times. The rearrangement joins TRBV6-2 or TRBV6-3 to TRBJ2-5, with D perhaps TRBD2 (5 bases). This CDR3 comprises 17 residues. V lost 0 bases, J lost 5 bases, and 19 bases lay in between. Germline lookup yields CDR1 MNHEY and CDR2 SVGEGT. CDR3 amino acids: CASSYSLVGVPTETQYF. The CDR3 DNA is TGTGCCAGCAGTTACTCGTTGGTCGGGGTGCCTACGGAGACCCAGTACTTC.

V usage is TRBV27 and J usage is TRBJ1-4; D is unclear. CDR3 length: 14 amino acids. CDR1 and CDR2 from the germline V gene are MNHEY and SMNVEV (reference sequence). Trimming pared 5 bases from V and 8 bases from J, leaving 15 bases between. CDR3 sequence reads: CASSGRAEGEKLFF. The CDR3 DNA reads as TGTGCCAGCAGTGGCCGGGCCGAGGGAGAAAAACTGTTTTTT.

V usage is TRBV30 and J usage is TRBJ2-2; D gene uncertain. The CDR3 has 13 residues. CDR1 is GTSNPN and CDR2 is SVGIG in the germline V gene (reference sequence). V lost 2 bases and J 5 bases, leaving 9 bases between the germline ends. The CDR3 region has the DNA TGTGCCTGGAGTAATCAGGTTACCGGGGAGCTGTTTTTT. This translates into CAWSNQVTGELFF.

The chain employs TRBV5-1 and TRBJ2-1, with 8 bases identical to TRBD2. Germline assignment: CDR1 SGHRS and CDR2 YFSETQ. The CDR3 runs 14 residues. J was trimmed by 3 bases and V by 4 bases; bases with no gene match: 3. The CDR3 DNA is TGCGCCAGCAGCATCGGGACTAGCTACAATGAGCAGTTCTTC. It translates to CASSIGTSYNEQFF. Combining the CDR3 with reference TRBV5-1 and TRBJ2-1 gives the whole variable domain KAGVTQTPRYLIKTRGQQVTLSCSPISGHRSVSWYQQTPGQGLQFLFEYFSETQRNKGNFPGRFSGRQFSNSRSEMNVSTLELGDSALYLCASSIGTSYNEQFFGPGTRLTVL.

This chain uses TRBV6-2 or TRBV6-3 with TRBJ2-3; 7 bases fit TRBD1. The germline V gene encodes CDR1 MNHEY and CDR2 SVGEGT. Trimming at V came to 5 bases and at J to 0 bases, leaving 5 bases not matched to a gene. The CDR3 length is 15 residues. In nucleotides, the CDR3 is TGTGCCAGCAGTGCCCGGGACAGAAGCACAGATACGCAGTATTTT. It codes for CASSARDRSTDTQYF.

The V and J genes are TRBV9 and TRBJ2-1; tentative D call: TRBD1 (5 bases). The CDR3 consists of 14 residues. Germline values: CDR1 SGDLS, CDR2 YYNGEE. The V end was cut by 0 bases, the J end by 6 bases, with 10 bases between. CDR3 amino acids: CASSVARRANEQFF. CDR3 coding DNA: TGTGCCAGCAGCGTAGCCCGCAGGGCCAATGAGCAGTTCTTC.

The CDR3 sequence is CASSVAIPPQGSNEQYF. The CDR3 bases are TGTGCCAGCAGCGTAGCTATCCCGCCCCAGGGTTCCAACGAGCAGTACTTC. V gene TRBV9 combines with J gene TRBJ2-7; D possibly corresponds to TRBD1 (5 bases). The CDR3 sequence is 17 residues long. Trimming left V 0 bases short and J 5 bases short, with 21 bases between. The germline V gene has CDR1 SGDLS and CDR2 YYNGEE.

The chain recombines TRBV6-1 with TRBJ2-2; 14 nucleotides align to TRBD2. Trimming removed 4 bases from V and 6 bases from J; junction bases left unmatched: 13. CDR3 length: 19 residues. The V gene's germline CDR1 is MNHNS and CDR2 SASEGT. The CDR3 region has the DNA TGTGCCAGCAGTGTGACTAGCGGGGGGGCCATGGTCCCTCCCGGGGAGCTGTTTTTT. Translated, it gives CASSVTSGGAMVPPGELFF.

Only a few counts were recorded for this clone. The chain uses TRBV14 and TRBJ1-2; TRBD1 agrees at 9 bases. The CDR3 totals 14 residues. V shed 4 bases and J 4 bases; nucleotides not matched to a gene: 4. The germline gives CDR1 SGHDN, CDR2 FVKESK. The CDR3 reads CASSLKDRGYGYTF. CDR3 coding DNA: TGTGCCAGCAGCCTTAAGGACAGGGGCTATGGCTACACCTTC.

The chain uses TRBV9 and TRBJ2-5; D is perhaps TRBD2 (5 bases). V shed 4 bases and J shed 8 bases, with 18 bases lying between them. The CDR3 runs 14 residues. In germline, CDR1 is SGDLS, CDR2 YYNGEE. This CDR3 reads CASSPRVASLTQYF. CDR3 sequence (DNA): TGTGCCAGCAGCCCCCGCGTAGCGTCCCTCACCCAGTACTTC.

As DNA, the CDR3 is TGTGCCAGCAGTCAGACTGATAACTATGGCTACACCTTC. This codes for CASSQTDNYGYTF. This chain connects TRBV25-1 to TRBJ1-2; the D is unclear. Looked up from germline, CDR1 is MGHDK and CDR2 is SYGVNS. The CDR3 loop spans 13 amino acids. Between the trimmed V and J ends, which lost 5 bases and 1 base, there was a span of 8 bases.

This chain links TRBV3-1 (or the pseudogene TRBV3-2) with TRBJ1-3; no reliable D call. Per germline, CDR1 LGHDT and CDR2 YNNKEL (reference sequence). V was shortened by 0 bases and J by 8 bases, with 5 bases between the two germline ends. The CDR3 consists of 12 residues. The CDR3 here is CASSQELDTIYF. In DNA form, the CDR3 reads TGTGCCAGCAGCCAAGAGCTAGACACCATATATTTT.

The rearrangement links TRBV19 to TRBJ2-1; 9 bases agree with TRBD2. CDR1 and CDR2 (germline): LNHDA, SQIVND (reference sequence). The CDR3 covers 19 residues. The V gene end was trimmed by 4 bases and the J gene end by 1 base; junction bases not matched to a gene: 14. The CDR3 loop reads CASSTILAGVPSSYNEQFF. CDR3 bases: TGTGCCAGTAGTACCATCTTAGCGGGGGTGCCGTCATCCTACAATGAGCAGTTCTTC.

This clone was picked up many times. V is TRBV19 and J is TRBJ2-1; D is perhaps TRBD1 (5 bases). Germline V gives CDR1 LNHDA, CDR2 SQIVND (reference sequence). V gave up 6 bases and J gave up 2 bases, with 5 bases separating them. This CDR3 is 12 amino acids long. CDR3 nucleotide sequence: TGTGCCAGTAGGGGGCCCTACAATGAGCAGTTCTTC. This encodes CASRGPYNEQFF.

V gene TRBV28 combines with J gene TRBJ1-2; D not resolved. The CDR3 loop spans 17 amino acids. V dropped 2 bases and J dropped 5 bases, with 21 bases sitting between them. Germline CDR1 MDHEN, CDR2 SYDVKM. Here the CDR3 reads CASSLKAWEGGGYGYTF. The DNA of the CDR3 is TGTGCCAGCAGTTTAAAGGCCTGGGAGGGAGGTGGGTATGGCTACACCTTC.

As DNA, the CDR3 is TGTGCCAGCAGCGTAGAAGACAGGGGGCCTGGAAACACCATATATTTT. Translating it yields CASSVEDRGPGNTIYF. V usage is TRBV9 and J usage is TRBJ1-3, with 10 bases lining up with TRBD1. J was trimmed by 2 bases and V by 0 bases; bases with no gene match: 2. The CDR3 extends over 16 amino acids. Looked up from germline, CDR1 is SGDLS and CDR2 is YYNGEE. Variable domain in full (rest from reference TRBV9 and TRBJ1-3): DSGVTQTPKHLITATGQRVTLRCSPRSGDLSVYWYQQSLDQGLQFLIQYYNGEERAKGNILERFSAQQFPDLHSELNLSSLELGDSALYFCASSVEDRGPGNTIYFGEGSWLTVV.